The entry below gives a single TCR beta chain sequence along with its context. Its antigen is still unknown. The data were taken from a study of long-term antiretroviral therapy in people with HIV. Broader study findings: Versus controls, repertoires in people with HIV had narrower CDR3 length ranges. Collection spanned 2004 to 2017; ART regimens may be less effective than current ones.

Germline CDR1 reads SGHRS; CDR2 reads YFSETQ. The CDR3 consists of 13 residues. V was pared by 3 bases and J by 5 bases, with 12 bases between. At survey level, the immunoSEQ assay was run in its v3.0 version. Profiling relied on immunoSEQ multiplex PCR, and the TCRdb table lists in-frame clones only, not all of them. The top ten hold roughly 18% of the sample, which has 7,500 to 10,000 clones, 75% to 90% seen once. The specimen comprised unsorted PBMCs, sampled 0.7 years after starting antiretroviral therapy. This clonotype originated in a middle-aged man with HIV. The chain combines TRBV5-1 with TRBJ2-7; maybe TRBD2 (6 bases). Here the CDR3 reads CASSYSEGHEQYF. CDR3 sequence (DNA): TGCGCCAGCAGCTACTCGGAGGGGCACGAGCAGTACTTC.